This record looks at one T cell receptor (beta chain) sequence and its context. Clones were sequenced by immunoSEQ multiplex PCR, and TCRdb holds only the in-frame ones, with some missing. The sample gives about 380,000 clones, around nine tenths of which show up once; 0.9% to 1.5% is in the top ten. The sample belongs to a study of blood T cell repertoires in COVID-19. Study summary: T cells, B-cell-depleted T cells, or PBMCs provided the cDNA or gDNA that served as material.

The V end was cut by 7 bases, the J end by 3 bases, with 15 bases between. The germline CDR1 and CDR2 sequences are MNHNS and SASEGT. The CDR3 is 15 residues long. Donors were grouped by their self-reported clinical history. The sequenced sample was PBMCs or T cells enriched from blood (not recorded which). The chain carries TRBV6-1 and TRBJ1-4; no reliable D call. This clonotype was sampled from a woman aged 18-29 years who had recovered from COVID-19. The CDR3 bases are TGTGCCAGCAACCTAGCGGGCAGCCCTAATGAAAAACTGTTTTTT. As protein: CASNLAGSPNEKLFF.